One T cell receptor (beta chain) is described in this entry. The antigen remains unidentified. V was cut by 0 bases and J by 8 bases, with 5 bases left in between. In germline, CDR1 is SGHDT, CDR2 YYEEEE. The CDR3 is made up of 11 amino acids. This specimen belongs to a study of shared clonotypes between healthy human individuals. Methods used by the authors: ImmunoSEQ only sent back junction sequences with no quality scores, so filtering was done differently. Produced via immunoSEQ multiplex PCR; TCRdb's table is partial and in-frame only. From that table come the V and J calls and clone size; the DNA was used to work out D and trimming. The data hold under 1,100,000 clones, with approximately 78% observed a single time. Notes on the study in general: The represented genetic and exposure-history diversity was limited by the small number of donors. All-four-donor shared clonotypes had higher generation probabilities than non-shared clonotypes did.

Splitting the CD4+ cells yielded a CD45RA+ naive subset and a CD45RA-negative memory subset. The V call is TRBV5-6, the J call TRBJ1-1; D is ambiguous. Sequences were obtained from memory CD4+ T cells from PBMCs. The subset: CD45RA-negative fraction. This TCR derives from a man aged 18 to 30 in good health. Some clones in this sample may be carry-over from other donors' samples. CDR3 nucleotide sequence: TGTGCCAGCAGCTTGGGCGGGGAAGCTTTCTTT. Amino acids: CASSLGGEAFF.